This T cell receptor beta chain was profiled in a study of vaccination and CD4 T cells after COVID-19. Overall study findings and caveats: SARS-CoV-2-reactive clonotypes showed a nonsignificant median rise from about 20 to 38.

Germline CDR1 reads KGHSH; CDR2 reads LQKENI. The ends lost 0 bases at V and 6 bases at J; junction bases unmatched: 3. The CDR3 covers 15 residues. An Oncomine TCR Beta short-read assay was used to sequence the DNA from cultured CD4+ T cells. TCRdb called the PCR reads again in MiXCR, with one record for every CDR3 protein. This table holds 11,000 or so distinct CDR3 sequences, over 40% found once. Treatment here: roughly 10-day PBMC culture with coronavirus spike peptide pools or control peptides (ViraFEST assay). ViraFEST used peptide pools to expand antigen-specific T cells, then sequenced TCRs. Worth noting for this clonotype: Its antigen is not identified.

The sample was CD4+ T cells from blood, cultured in vitro. The TCR sequence derives from a human donor who had recovered from COVID-19. The rearrangement uses TRBV18 and TRBJ1-5; 9 bases line up with TRBD1. DNA for the CDR3: TGTGCCAGCTCACCACCGGGACAGGGAAGTCAGCCCCAGCATTTT. Translated: CASSPPGQGSQPQHF.